The T cell receptor (beta chain) under discussion was sequenced for a study of blood T cell repertoires in COVID-19. The V and J ends lost 1 base and 7 bases respectively, with 16 bases between them. CDR1 and CDR2 from the germline V gene are MGHDK and SYGVNS. CDR3 length: 15 amino acids. Some clones are missing from TCRdb's copy, which holds only in-frame ones; the method was immunoSEQ multiplex PCR. The top ten clones hold more than 0.8% of a sample with about 370,000 clones, roughly nine tenths of them seen once. Sequencing input: PBMCs or T cells enriched from blood (not recorded which). J is TRBJ1-2 and V is TRBV25-1; weak D call: TRBD1 (6 bases). This sequence originates from a man younger than 30 who had recovered from COVID-19. The DNA for the CDR3 is TGTGCCAGCAGTGAATTAGGGGGGGCGCGTGGTGGCTACACCTTC. Amino acid sequence: CASSELGGARGGYTF.